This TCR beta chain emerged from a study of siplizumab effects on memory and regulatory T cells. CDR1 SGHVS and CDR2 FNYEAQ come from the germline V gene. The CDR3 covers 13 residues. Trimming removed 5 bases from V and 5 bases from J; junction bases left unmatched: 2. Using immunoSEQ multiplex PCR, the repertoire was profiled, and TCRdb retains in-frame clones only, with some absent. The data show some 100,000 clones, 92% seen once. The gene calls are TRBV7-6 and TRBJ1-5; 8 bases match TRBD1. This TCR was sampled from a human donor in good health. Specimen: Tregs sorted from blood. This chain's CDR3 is CASSPDRDQPQHF. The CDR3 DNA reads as TGTGCCAGCAGCCCGGACAGGGATCAGCCCCAGCATTTT.